This T cell receptor (beta chain) derives from a study of cytotoxic CD8 clonotypes in ibrutinib-treated CLL (dated by TCRdb to 2020 to 2023). Turning to the overall study: In this cohort, approximately 14 patients were treatment-naive and more than 9 were relapsed/refractory, while about 18 had unmutated IGHV. Responses were partial in 24 patients and complete in 2; after median about 68 months follow-up, about 14 stayed in remission and 12 progressed. Samples at response were collected after a median of around twelve months of treatment, with a range of about 6 to 36 months. Samples averaged 255,043 productive templates and around 91,000 productive rearrangements. Of the approximately 90 people in the trial, 25 to 30 had longitudinal samples available. Cryopreserved peripheral blood mononuclear cells were collected at three points: before therapy, at response, and at either sustained remission or disease progression. Patients were still on ibrutinib when every remission and progressive disease sample was collected.

The goal of deep resolution MiSeq sequencing was a depth between 1 in 1 million and 1 in 200,000 T cells, and coverage averaged 10x per clonotype. TCR beta libraries were generated with the immunoSEQ hsTCRB Kit. As for the original processing: The data were analyzed with ImmunoSEQ Analyzer and ImmunoSEQ Data Assistant, and V, D and J gene assignments followed IMGT definitions. Clonality, which ranges from 0 to 1, was calculated as one minus the normalized Shannon entropy of productive rearrangement frequencies. Only overrepresented clonotypes making up at least 0.05% of the repertoire of each patient were included in the public clonotype analysis. Some 13 age-matched healthy donor repertoires from immuneACCESS were used as controls for clonality. The table comes from immuneACCESS by way of TCRdb, which keeps in-frame sequences with V and J called. Part of the clones is missing from these tables; in studies checked, under half for an unresolved V gene and the rest for unknown reasons. That table furnishes V, J and clone size, whereas the DNA furnished D and trimming. The table for this sample lists around 40,000 clones; roughly 70% of them were counted only once. In total, the top ten clones hold about 9.4% of the sample.

V loses 2 bases, J loses 0 bases, and the germline ends lie 13 bases apart. The CDR3 holds 16 amino acids from the cysteine to the phenylalanine. Only CDR3 DNA remains: 48 bases, in frame from the first base. CDR1 and CDR2 are drawn from the germline V gene: MGHRA, YSYEKL. The sample's time point label is to be understood as: progressive disease on ibrutinib. For TCR beta library preparation, about 2.2 micrograms of genomic DNA were extracted from the cryopreserved PBMCs. Longitudinal blood samples from CLL patients on ibrutinib monotherapy underwent high-throughput TCR beta sequencing. The patients took part in an open-label, single-center phase 2 trial of ibrutinib monotherapy. In regard to this clone: Its binding antigen is unknown. Qualities for individual bases were not recorded, and no much larger clone is one base off.

Broad study findings and their caveats: At baseline, clonality was higher than in age-matched healthy donors and showed a strong correlation with circulating CD8+ T-cell counts. Public clonotypes were rare and either shrank or stayed stable during treatment, and the rise in clonality at ibrutinib response reflected expansion of private clonotypes. Sampling times were not matched between sustained-remission and progressing patients, and lymph node repertoires were not studied. An increase in clonality was observed at ibrutinib response, with clonality remaining stable during sustained remission and falling back toward baseline at progression.

Sequenced material: PBMCs, taken at disease progression, from a patient treated with ibrutinib. The sequence came from a human donor with chronic lymphocytic leukemia. Here the chain combines TRBV4-1 and TRBJ1-1, with no reliable assignment of the D segment. The CDR3 has the sequence CASSQREGRLNTEAFF. The bases are TGCGCCAGCAGCCAAAGGGAGGGCAGATTGAACACTGAAGCTTTCTTT.